One and the same sample provided the 15 T cell receptor beta chains below, sequenced in a study of blood T cell repertoires in COVID-19. The data were produced by immunoSEQ multiplex PCR, yet TCRdb's version contains in-frame clones alone and is incomplete. The data hold some 200,000 clones, with about 87% observed a single time. Material for sequencing was peripheral blood. The source of these receptors is a woman aged 18-35 years who had recovered from COVID-19.

The chain couples TRBV19 to TRBJ1-2; tentative D call: TRBD1 (6 bases). V shed 6 bases and J shed 6 bases, with 11 bases lying between them. The length of the CDR3 is 12 residues. Germline CDR1 is LNHDA and CDR2 is SQIVND (reference sequence). The CDR3 reads CASSTGQDGYTF. CDR3 DNA: TGTGCCAGTAGCACAGGGCAGGATGGCTACACCTTC. Using reference TRBV19 and TRBJ1-2 for the parts outside the CDR3, the full variable domain is DGGITQSPKYLFRKEGQNVTLSCEQNLNHDAMYWYRQDPGQGLRLIYYSQIVNDFQKGDIAEGYSVSREKKESFPLTVTSAQKNPTAFYLCASSTGQDGYTFGSGTRLTVV.

The chain has TRBV5-4 and TRBJ2-3, with 9 bases identical to TRBD2. The junction had 8 bases not matched to a gene; V was cut back by 4 bases and J by 5 bases. Per the germline V gene, CDR1 is SGHNT and CDR2 is YYREEE (reference sequence). This CDR3 is built from 15 residues. The CDR3 protein is CASSLVAGAGDTQYF. CDR3 bases: TGTGCCAGCAGCCTAGTAGCGGGAGCGGGAGATACGCAGTATTTT.

This sequence joins TRBV7-9 and TRBJ1-1, with D possibly being TRBD1 (5 bases). CDR3 length equals 16 residues. V lost 6 bases and J lost 3, with 20 bases in between. CDR1 SEHNR and CDR2 FQNEAQ come from the germline V gene (reference sequence). This CDR3 reads CASSPPRQTKDTEAFF. The CDR3 bases are TGTGCCAGCAGTCCCCCGAGACAGACCAAGGACACTGAAGCTTTCTTT.

This clone showed up just a few times. This chain connects TRBV18 to TRBJ2-4, with no clear D. This CDR3 is built from 16 residues. Trimming pared 3 bases from V and 0 bases from J, leaving 12 bases between. Germline CDR1 reads KGHSH; CDR2 reads LQKENI. CDR3 nucleotide sequence: TGTGCCAGCTCACCGACTGATTATTTAGCCAAAAACATTCAGTACTTC. Protein sequence: CASSPTDYLAKNIQYF.

The chain joins TRBV20-1 to TRBJ2-7, with D uncertain. This CDR3 has 11 residues. Trimming left V 1 base short and J 7 bases short, with 8 bases between. Germline CDR1 and CDR2: DFQATT and SNEGSKA (reference sequence). CDR3 sequence: CSARGALEQYV. DNA for the CDR3: TGCAGTGCTAGAGGTGCGCTTGAGCAGTACGTC.

The rearrangement joins TRBV6-1 to TRBJ1-2; 12 bases match TRBD1. CDR1 is MNHNS and CDR2 is SASEGT in the germline V gene. V shed 3 bases and J 4 bases; nucleotides not matched to a gene: 15. This CDR3 spans 19 amino acids. CDR3: CASSDRGQGAGRIFYGYTF. The CDR3 nucleotides read TGTGCCAGCAGTGATCGGGGACAGGGGGCCGGACGGATCTTCTATGGCTACACCTTC.

This sequence joins TRBV6-6 and TRBJ2-3, with a possible D match to TRBD1 (5 bases). Germline V lookup: CDR1 MNHNY, CDR2 SVGAGI (reference sequence). This CDR3 has 15 residues. V lost 4 bases and J lost 0, with 11 bases in between. The CDR3 region is CASSSRVPSTDTQYF. CDR3 in DNA: TGTGCCAGCAGTTCCAGGGTCCCCAGCACAGATACGCAGTATTTT.

This clone was detected once. This sequence joins TRBV28 and TRBJ2-7, with a possible D match to TRBD1 (5 bases). The germline V gene has CDR1 MDHEN and CDR2 SYDVKM. Trimming pared 3 bases from V and 4 bases from J, leaving 16 bases between. The CDR3 is 15 amino acids. The CDR3 nucleotides read TGTGCCAGCAGTTTCGACCCCAGGGTGGTTTACGAGCAGTACTTC. Translating gives CASSFDPRVVYEQYF. The entire variable domain, with the rest obtained from reference TRBV28 and TRBJ2-7, is as follows: DVKVTQSSRYLVKRTGEKVFLECVQDMDHENMFWYRQDPGLGLRLIYFSYDVKMKEKGDIPEGYSVSREKKERFSLILESASTNQTSMYLCASSFDPRVVYEQYFGPGTRLTVT.

The genes are TRBV27 and TRBJ1-4, with 11 bases fitting TRBD1. Per germline, CDR1 MNHEY and CDR2 SMNVEV (reference sequence). The CDR3 covers 17 residues. The trim removed 4 bases at V and 5 bases at J, leaving 9 bases unmatched. CDR3 in amino acids: CASSSWDRGGINEKLFF. The CDR3 bases are TGTGCCAGCAGTTCATGGGACAGGGGGGGGATAAATGAAAAACTGTTTTTT.

The chain links TRBV18 to TRBJ2-2; D is possibly TRBD1 (6 bases). CDR1 and CDR2 (germline): KGHSH, LQKENI. V lost 8 bases and J lost 5, with 18 bases in between. There are 15 residues in the CDR3. This chain's CDR3 is CASADSQGLTGELFF. CDR3 coding DNA: TGTGCCAGCGCGGACTCACAGGGTTTGACCGGGGAGCTGTTTTTT.

V usage is TRBV4-1 and J usage is TRBJ1-6; 8 nucleotides align to TRBD1. V shed 1 base and J 9 bases; nucleotides not matched to a gene: 8. This CDR3 has 16 amino acids. In germline, CDR1 is MGHRA, CDR2 YSYEKL. The CDR3 spells CASSQVGRTGTSPLHF. Written as DNA, the CDR3 is TGCGCCAGCAGCCAAGTGGGGAGGACAGGGACTTCACCCCTCCACTTT.

V is TRBV28 and J is TRBJ2-3; the match to TRBD1 covers 9 bases. CDR1 is MDHEN, CDR2 SYDVKM, per germline. CDR3 size: 14 residues. The V gene end was trimmed by 8 bases and the J gene end by 4 bases; junction bases not matched to a gene: 7. For the CDR3, the DNA is TGTGCCAGCGTAACAGGGGGCACGGCAGATACGCAGTATTTT. Protein: CASVTGGTADTQYF.

V and J are TRBV11-3 and TRBJ2-1, with TRBD2 matching 9 bases. Looked up from germline, CDR1 is SGHNT and CDR2 is YENEEA. The CDR3 length is 14 residues. The V and J ends lost 5 bases and 2 bases, in that order; junction bases with no gene match: 1. The CDR3 coding sequence is TGTGCCAGCAGCGAGCGGGGGGCCTACAATGAGCAGTTCTTC. Its translation is CASSERGAYNEQFF.

The CDR3 loop is CASSPRTGVTGNTIYF. In DNA form, the CDR3 reads TGTGCCAGCAGTCCGCGGACAGGGGTTACGGGAAACACCATATATTTT. The chain recombines TRBV3-1 (or the pseudogene TRBV3-2) with TRBJ1-3; TRBD1 agrees at 9 bases. The CDR3 length is 16 residues. The junction had 10 bases not matched to a gene; V was cut back by 6 bases and J by 4 bases. CDR1 LGHDT and CDR2 YNNKEL come from the germline V gene (reference sequence).

This clone was counted ten times or more. The CDR3, as DNA: TGCGCCAGCAGCCAAGAAACGGGAACCTACAATGAGCAGTTCTTC. Translating gives CASSQETGTYNEQFF. V is TRBV4-3 and J is TRBJ2-1; tentative D call: TRBD2 (5 bases). Germline lookup yields CDR1 LGHNA and CDR2 YSLEER. V lost 0 bases and J lost 2, with 8 bases in between. The CDR3 totals 15 residues.